This T cell receptor beta chain was captured by sequencing in a study of blood T cell repertoires in COVID-19. Looking at the study overall: Samples taken during acute and convalescent COVID-19 were collected in the United States, Italy and Spain.

Residents of about two dozen US areas, aged roughly 18 to 89 years, made up the participants. Recovery meant two consecutive negative NP/OP PCR tests, professional clearance, or resolved symptoms. CDR3 length: 16 residues. Deletions cut 3 bases from V and 0 bases from J, with 12 bases between. Germline V CDR1 and CDR2: SEHNR, FQNEAQ (reference sequence). Clones were read by immunoSEQ multiplex PCR, and TCRdb kept only the in-frame ones, dropping some. This table holds some 160,000 clones, around 84% found once. The sequence was obtained from a woman aged 45-60 years who had recovered from COVID-19. J is TRBJ1-3 and V is TRBV7-9; no definite D call. Sequenced: PBMCs or T cells enriched from blood (not recorded which). CDR3 DNA: TGTGCCAGCAGCTTTGGGCCTGCGGGCTCTGGAAACACCATATATTTT. Its translation is CASSFGPAGSGNTIYF.